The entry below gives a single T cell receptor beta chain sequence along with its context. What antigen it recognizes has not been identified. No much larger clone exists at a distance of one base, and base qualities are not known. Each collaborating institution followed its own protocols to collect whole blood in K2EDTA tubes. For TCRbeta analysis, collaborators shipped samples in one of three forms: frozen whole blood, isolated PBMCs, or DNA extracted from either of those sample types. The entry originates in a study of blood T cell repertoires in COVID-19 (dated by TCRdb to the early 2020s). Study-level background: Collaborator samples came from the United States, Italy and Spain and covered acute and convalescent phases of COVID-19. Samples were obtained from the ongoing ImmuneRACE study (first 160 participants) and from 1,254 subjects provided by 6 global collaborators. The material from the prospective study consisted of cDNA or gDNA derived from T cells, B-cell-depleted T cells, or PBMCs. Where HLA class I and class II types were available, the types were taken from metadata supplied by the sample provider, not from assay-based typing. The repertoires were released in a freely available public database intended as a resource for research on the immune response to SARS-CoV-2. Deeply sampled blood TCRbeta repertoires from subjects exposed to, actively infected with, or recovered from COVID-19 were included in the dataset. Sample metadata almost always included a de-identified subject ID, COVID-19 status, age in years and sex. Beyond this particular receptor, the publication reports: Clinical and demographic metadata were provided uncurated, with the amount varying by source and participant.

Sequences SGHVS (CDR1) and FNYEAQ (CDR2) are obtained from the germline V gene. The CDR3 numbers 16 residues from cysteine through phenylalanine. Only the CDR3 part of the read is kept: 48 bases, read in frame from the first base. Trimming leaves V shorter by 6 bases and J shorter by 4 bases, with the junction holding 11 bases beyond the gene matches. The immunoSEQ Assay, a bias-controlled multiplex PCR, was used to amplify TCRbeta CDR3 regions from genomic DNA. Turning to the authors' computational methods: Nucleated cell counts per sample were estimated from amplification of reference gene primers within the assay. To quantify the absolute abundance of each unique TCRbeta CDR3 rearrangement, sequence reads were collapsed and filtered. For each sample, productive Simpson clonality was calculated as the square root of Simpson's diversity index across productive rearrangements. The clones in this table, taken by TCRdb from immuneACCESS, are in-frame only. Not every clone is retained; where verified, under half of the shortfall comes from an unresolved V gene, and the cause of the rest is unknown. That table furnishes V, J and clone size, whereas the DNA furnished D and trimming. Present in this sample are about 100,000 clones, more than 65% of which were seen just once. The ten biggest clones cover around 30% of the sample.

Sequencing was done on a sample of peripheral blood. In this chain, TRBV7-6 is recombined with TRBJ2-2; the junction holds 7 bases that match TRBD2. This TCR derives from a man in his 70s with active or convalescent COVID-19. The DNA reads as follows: TGTGCCAGCAGTATACTAGCGATTAGGGGCACCGGGGAGCTGTTTTTT. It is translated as CASSILAIRGTGELFF.